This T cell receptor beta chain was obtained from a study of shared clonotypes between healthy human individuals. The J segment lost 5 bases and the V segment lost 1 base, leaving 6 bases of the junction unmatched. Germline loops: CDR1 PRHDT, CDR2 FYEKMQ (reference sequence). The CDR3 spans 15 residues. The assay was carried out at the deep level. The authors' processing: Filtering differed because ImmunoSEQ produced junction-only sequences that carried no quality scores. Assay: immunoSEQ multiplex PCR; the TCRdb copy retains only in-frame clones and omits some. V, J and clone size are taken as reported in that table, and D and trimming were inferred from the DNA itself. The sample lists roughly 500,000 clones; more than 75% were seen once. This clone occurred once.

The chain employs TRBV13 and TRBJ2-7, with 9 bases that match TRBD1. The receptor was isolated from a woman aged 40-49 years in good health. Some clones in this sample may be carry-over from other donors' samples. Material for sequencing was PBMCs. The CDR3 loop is CASSLAQGQGNEQYF. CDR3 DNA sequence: TGTGCCAGCAGCTTAGCCCAGGGACAGGGAAACGAGCAGTACTTC. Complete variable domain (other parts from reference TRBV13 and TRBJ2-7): AAGVIQSPRHLIKEKRETATLKCYPIPRHDTVYWYQQGPGQDPQFLISFYEKMQSDKGSIPDRFSAQQFSDYHSELNMSSLELGDSALYFCASSLAQGQGNEQYFGPGTRLTVT.